One and the same sample provided the 25 T cell receptor beta chains below, sequenced in a study of T cells in Graves' hyperthyroidism and ophthalmopathy. From RNA transcripts, TCR beta CDR3 regions were amplified. The TCR CDR3 first-round RT-PCR relied on the HTBI primer set. TCRdb reprocessed the multiplex PCR reads via MiXCR and lists one record per CDR3 protein. The sample contains hundreds of thousands of distinct CDR3 sequences, about 20% of which appear only once. Sequenced input: blood. These receptors came from a woman in her 70s with Graves' ophthalmopathy.

The sample holds a few counts of this clonotype. This chain joins TRBV11-3 and TRBJ2-1, with D maybe TRBD2 (6 bases). The CDR3 runs 17 residues. CDR1 is SGHNT, CDR2 YENEEA, per germline. The V end lost 5 bases, the J end lost 10 bases, and 27 bases lay between the germline ends. The CDR3 region is CASSRSGGALGVGEQFF. CDR3 nucleotide sequence: TGTGCCAGCAGCCGTTCCGGGGGTGCGCTCGGAGTGGGGGAGCAGTTCTTC.

The V gene is TRBV28, the J gene TRBJ1-2, with 7 bases matching TRBD1. V was clipped by 5 bases and J by 8 bases; unmatched bases: 8. Per germline, CDR1 MDHEN and CDR2 SYDVKM. The CDR3 spans 13 residues. The CDR3 nucleotides are TGTGCCAGCAGTCAGACAGGGCTGGAGGGCTACACCTTC. Translation: CASSQTGLEGYTF.

The chain is built from TRBV19 and TRBJ1-5, with 7 bases identical to TRBD1. V trimming: 4 bases; J trimming: 0 bases; junction bases outside the gene matches: 6. The CDR3 is 16 residues long. CDR1 LNHDA and CDR2 SQIVND come from the germline V gene (reference sequence). The chain's CDR3 is CASSTTTGTSNQPQHF. Written as DNA, the CDR3 is TGTGCCAGTAGTACAACGACAGGGACTAGCAATCAGCCCCAGCATTTT.

This chain uses TRBV12-3 or TRBV12-4 with TRBJ1-5; D remains unclear. The CDR3 runs 9 residues. The V end was cut by 8 bases, the J end by 9 bases, with 5 bases between. The CDR3 coding sequence is TGTGCCAGCCGCCGGCCCCAGCATTTT. Protein product: CASRRPQHF.

The chain is built from TRBV7-3 and TRBJ1-1; D call uncertain. Trimming cost V 2 bases and J 4 bases, with 11 bases left between them. Germline loops: CDR1 SGHTA, CDR2 FQGTGA. The CDR3 has 14 residues. CDR3 nucleotides: TGTGCCAGCAGCTTACGCGGGAGCATCACTGAAGCTTTCTTT. It specifies CASSLRGSITEAFF.

The chain couples TRBV5-1 to TRBJ2-7; D unresolved. V was shortened by 0 bases and J by 1 base, with 11 bases between the two germline ends. The germline V gene has CDR1 SGHRS and CDR2 YFSETQ. The CDR3 has 15 amino acids. For the CDR3, the DNA is TGCGCCAGCAGCTTGGAACGGCTACCGTCCTACGAGCAGTACTTC. Translation: CASSLERLPSYEQYF.

This clonotype came up many times. The rearrangement joins TRBV12-3 or TRBV12-4 to TRBJ1-3; D remains unclear. The CDR3 is 16 residues long. V lost 1 base to trimming and J lost 4 bases, with 14 bases between them. CDR3 loop: CASSLGVRMNGNTIYF. The CDR3 DNA follows: TGTGCCAGCAGTTTAGGTGTCAGGATGAACGGAAACACCATATATTTT.

The J gene is TRBJ2-3, the V gene TRBV7-3, with 7 bases matching TRBD1. V dropped 5 bases and J dropped 4; count of bases not matched to a gene: 6. This CDR3 contains 14 residues. Germline loops: CDR1 SGHTA, CDR2 FQGTGA. CDR3 amino acids: CASSLPTGSDTQYF. For the CDR3, the DNA is TGTGCCAGCAGCCTGCCGACAGGGTCAGATACGCAGTATTTT.

The chain combines TRBV19 with TRBJ2-2; no clear D. The CDR3 extends over 16 amino acids. V gave up 10 bases and J gave up 1 base, with 19 bases separating them. Germline values: CDR1 LNHDA, CDR2 SQIVND (reference sequence). The CDR3 region is CATKAGGMGNTGELFF. The CDR3 bases are TGTGCCACCAAAGCAGGTGGGATGGGGAACACCGGGGAGCTGTTTTTT.

The rearrangement uses TRBV28 and TRBJ1-6, with a tentative D call TRBD1 (6 bases). Trimming removed 6 bases from V and 0 bases from J, with 12 bases in between. Germline CDR1 and CDR2: MDHEN and SYDVKM. The CDR3 runs 16 residues. CDR3 sequence (DNA): TGTGCCAGCAGCCAAGGGGGGAGCTCCTATAATTCACCCCTCCACTTT. This translates into CASSQGGSSYNSPLHF.

This clonotype was recorded many times. The chain has TRBV28 and TRBJ2-3, with 16 positions matching TRBD2. From germline, CDR1 is MDHEN and CDR2 SYDVKM. The CDR3 sequence is 21 residues long. The trim removed 3 bases at V and 4 bases at J, leaving 16 bases unmatched. The CDR3, as DNA: TGTGCCAGCAGTTTCCCGACAATCGGGACTAGCGGGAGGGCCCTCCCAGATACGCAGTATTTT. Its protein product is CASSFPTIGTSGRALPDTQYF.

CDR3 in amino acids: CASGEPRGEQFF. DNA for the CDR3: TGTGCCAGTGGTGAACCTAGGGGAGAGCAGTTCTTC. This chain links TRBV19 with TRBJ2-1, with a weak D call TRBD1 (5 bases). The V and J ends lost 8 bases and 10 bases respectively, with 15 bases between them. Looked up from germline, CDR1 is LNHDA and CDR2 is SQIVND (reference sequence). This CDR3 has 12 residues.

This clonotype was seen only a few times. CDR3 in DNA: TGTGCCAGCAGCCGAATTACAGGGTTGCCTAATGAAAAACTGTTTTTT. As protein: CASSRITGLPNEKLFF. The chain is built from TRBV5-5 and TRBJ1-4; TRBD1 is a possible D gene (6 bases). Germline CDR1 and CDR2: SGHKS and YYEKEE (reference sequence). The CDR3 runs 16 residues. V dropped 4 bases and J dropped 3 bases, with 16 bases sitting between them. Combining the CDR3 with reference TRBV5-5 and TRBJ1-4 gives the whole variable domain DAGVTQSPTHLIKTRGQQVTLRCSPISGHKSVSWYQQVLGQGPQFIFQYYEKEERGRGNFPDRFSARQFPNYSSELNVNALLLGDSALYLCASSRITGLPNEKLFFGSGTQLSVL.

There are many counts of this clonotype. This chain uses TRBV7-2 with TRBJ2-3; D gene ambiguous. V lost 0 bases, J lost 2 bases, and 6 bases lay in between. The CDR3 consists of 14 residues. The V gene's germline CDR1 is SGHTA and CDR2 FQGNSA. CDR3: CASSLAPATDTQYF. CDR3 sequence (DNA): TGTGCCAGCAGCTTAGCGCCAGCCACAGATACGCAGTATTTT.

The chain carries TRBV12-3 or TRBV12-4 and TRBJ2-1; TRBD2 might be the D (6 bases). The CDR3 totals 14 residues. V lost 6 bases and J lost 8, with 17 bases in between. CDR3 coding DNA: TGTGCCAGCAGCCCTGGGACTTTAGTTCATGAGCAGTTCTTC. Amino acids: CASSPGTLVHEQFF.

In its sample, this clonotype was seen many times. V is TRBV27 and J is TRBJ1-5; TRBD1 matches 7 bases. J lost 3 bases, V lost 6 bases, and 5 bases had no gene match. CDR3 size: 14 residues. Germline CDR1 and CDR2: MNHEY and SMNVEV (reference sequence). CDR3 sequence: CASSQQGNNQPQHF. In DNA form, the CDR3 reads TGTGCCAGCAGCCAACAGGGGAACAATCAGCCCCAGCATTTT.

In its sample, this clonotype was seen a few times. The chain employs TRBV6-4 and TRBJ2-2; 8 nucleotides align to TRBD1. CDR3 length: 16 residues. Germline CDR1 is MRHNA and CDR2 is SNTAGT. Germline trimming cut 4 bases from V and 1 base from J; bases unmatched to any gene: 5. CDR3 sequence reads: CASSAGTGVNTGELFF. CDR3 DNA sequence: TGTGCCAGCAGTGCCGGGACAGGTGTGAACACCGGGGAGCTGTTTTTT.

In this sample, this clonotype turned up a few times. The rearrangement uses TRBV24-1 and TRBJ2-2, with 8 bases matching TRBD1. Germline V gene lookup returns CDR1 KGHDR and CDR2 SFDVKD. The trim removed 4 bases at V and 1 base at J, leaving 7 bases unmatched. The CDR3 has 17 amino acids. Written as DNA, the CDR3 is TGTGCCACCAGTGAATCCGCCGGGACAGGGAACACCGGGGAGCTGTTTTTT. Residues: CATSESAGTGNTGELFF.

The V call is TRBV20-1, the J call TRBJ2-5; D not certain. The CDR3 consists of 12 residues. V was trimmed by 2 bases and J by 5 bases, leaving 9 bases between them. Looked up from germline, CDR1 is DFQATT and CDR2 is SNEGSKA (reference sequence). The CDR3 coding sequence is TGCAGTGCTAGATTGACTGCCGAGACCCAGTACTTC. Translated: CSARLTAETQYF.

The rearrangement joins TRBV9 to TRBJ1-1, with D unresolved. The CDR3 extends over 14 amino acids. Trimming pared 0 bases from V and 0 bases from J, leaving 6 bases between. The germline gives CDR1 SGDLS, CDR2 YYNGEE. The CDR3 DNA reads TGTGCCAGCAGCGTAGGGCACATGAACACTGAAGCTTTCTTT. Amino acids: CASSVGHMNTEAFF.

This clonotype has a handful of counts. The V gene is TRBV6-5, the J gene TRBJ2-3; TRBD2 matches at 7 bases. The CDR3 is 17 residues long. V lost 0 bases and J lost 1; bases outside the gene matches: 7. The germline V gene has CDR1 MNHEY and CDR2 SVGAGI. The CDR3 spells CASSYSWASGRTDTQYF. CDR3 nucleotides: TGTGCCAGCAGTTACTCATGGGCTAGCGGACGCACAGATACGCAGTATTTT.

This clonotype was detected many times. The rearrangement joins TRBV3-1 to TRBJ2-1; D unclear. Trimming took 4 bases from V and 6 from J, leaving 13 bases between them. The CDR3 extends over 14 amino acids. The V gene's germline CDR1 is LGHDT and CDR2 YNNKEL (reference sequence). In DNA form, the CDR3 reads TGTGCCAGCAGCCTTACGACCAGCCCCAATGAGCAGTTCTTC. The encoded protein is CASSLTTSPNEQFF.

A word on this clonotype: At one end, the junction sequence differs from germline, possibly due to a read error. The gene calls are TRBV5-1 and TRBJ2-7; the D call may be TRBD1 or TRBD2 (5 bases each). Germline V gene sequence: CDR1 SGHRS, CDR2 YFSETQ. The CDR3 sequence is 14 residues long. In nucleotides, the CDR3 is TGTGCCAGCAGCTCTGTAAGAATGGGACACGAGCAGTACTTC. Translation: CASSSVRMGHEQYF. The variable domain in full, completed from reference TRBV5-1 and TRBJ2-7, reads KAGVTQTPRYLIKTRGQQVTLSCSPISGHRSVSWYQQTPGQGLQFLFEYFSETQRNKGNFPGRFSGRQFSNSRSEMNVSTLELGDSALYLCASSSVRMGHEQYFGPGTRLTVT.

The chain is built from TRBV18 and TRBJ2-1; 11 positions agree with TRBD2. Trimming removed 6 bases from V and 6 bases from J; junction bases left unmatched: 4. The CDR3 has 14 amino acids. CDR1 is KGHSH, CDR2 LQKENI, per germline. CDR3 DNA: TGTGCCAGCTCTCCTAGCGGGAGGTTCAATGAGCAGTTCTTC. Amino acids: CASSPSGRFNEQFF.

This clonotype was recorded at least ten times. The rearrangement joins TRBV2 to TRBJ1-1; maybe TRBD1 (6 bases). The CDR3 is made up of 14 amino acids. Per the germline V gene, CDR1 is SNHLY and CDR2 is FYNNEI. Deletions cut 8 bases from V and 5 bases from J, with 18 bases between. The CDR3 sequence is CASGLQGVGTEAFF. The CDR3 nucleotides are TGTGCCAGCGGATTACAGGGAGTGGGGACTGAAGCTTTCTTT.